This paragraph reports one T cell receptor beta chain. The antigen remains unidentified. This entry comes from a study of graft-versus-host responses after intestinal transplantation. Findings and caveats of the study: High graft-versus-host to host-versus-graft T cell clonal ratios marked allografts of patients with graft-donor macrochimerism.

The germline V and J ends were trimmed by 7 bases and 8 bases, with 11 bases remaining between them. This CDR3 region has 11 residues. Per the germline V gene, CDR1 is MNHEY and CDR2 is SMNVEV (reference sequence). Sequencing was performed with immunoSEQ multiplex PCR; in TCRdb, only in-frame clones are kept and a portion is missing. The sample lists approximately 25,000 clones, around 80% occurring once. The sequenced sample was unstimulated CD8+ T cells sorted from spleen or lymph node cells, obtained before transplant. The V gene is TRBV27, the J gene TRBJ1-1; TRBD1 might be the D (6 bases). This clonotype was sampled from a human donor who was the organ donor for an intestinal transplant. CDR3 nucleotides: TGTGCCAGCAAAACCGGGACAGAAGCTTTCTTT. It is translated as CASKTGTEAFF.